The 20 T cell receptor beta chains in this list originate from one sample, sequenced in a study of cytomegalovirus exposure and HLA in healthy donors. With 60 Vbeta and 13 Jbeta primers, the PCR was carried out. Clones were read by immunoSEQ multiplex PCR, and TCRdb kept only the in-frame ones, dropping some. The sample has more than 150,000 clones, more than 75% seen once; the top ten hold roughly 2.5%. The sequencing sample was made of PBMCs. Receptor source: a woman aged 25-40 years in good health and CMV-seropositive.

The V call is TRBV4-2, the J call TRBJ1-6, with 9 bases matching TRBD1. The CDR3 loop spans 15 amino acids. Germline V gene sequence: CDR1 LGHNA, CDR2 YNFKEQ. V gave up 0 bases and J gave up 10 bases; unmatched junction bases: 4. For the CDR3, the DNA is TGTGCCAGCAGCCAAGATGGGGGACAGGGCTCACCCCTCCACTTT. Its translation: CASSQDGGQGSPLHF.

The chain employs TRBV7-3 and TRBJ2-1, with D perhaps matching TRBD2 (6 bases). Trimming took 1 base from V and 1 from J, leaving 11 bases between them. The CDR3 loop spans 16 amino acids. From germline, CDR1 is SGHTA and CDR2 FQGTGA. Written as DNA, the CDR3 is TGTGCCAGCAGCTTAATTGGGGGAGGTTCCTACAATGAGCAGTTCTTC. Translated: CASSLIGGGSYNEQFF.

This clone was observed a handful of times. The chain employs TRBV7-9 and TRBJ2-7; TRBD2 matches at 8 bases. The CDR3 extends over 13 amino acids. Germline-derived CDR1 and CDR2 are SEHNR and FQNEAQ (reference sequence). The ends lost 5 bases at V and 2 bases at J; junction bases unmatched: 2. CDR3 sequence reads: CASSRGLAYEQYF. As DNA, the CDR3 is TGTGCCAGCAGCAGGGGACTAGCCTACGAGCAGTACTTC.

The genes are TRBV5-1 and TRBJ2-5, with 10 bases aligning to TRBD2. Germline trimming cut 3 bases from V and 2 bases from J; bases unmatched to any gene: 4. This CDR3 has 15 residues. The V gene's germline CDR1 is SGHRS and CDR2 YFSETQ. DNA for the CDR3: TGCGCCAGCAGCTCCCAAGCGGGGGGGCAAGAGACCCAGTACTTC. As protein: CASSSQAGGQETQYF.

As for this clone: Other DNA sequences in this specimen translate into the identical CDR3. CDR3 nucleotide sequence: TGCAGTGCGACAGAGAACTATGGCTACACCTTC. It encodes CSATENYGYTF. J is TRBJ1-2 and V is TRBV20-1; possible D gene TRBD1, 5 bases. V was clipped by 6 bases and J by 2 bases, with 7 bases between them. CDR3 length: 11 residues. Germline CDR1 and CDR2: DFQATT and SNEGSKA (reference sequence).

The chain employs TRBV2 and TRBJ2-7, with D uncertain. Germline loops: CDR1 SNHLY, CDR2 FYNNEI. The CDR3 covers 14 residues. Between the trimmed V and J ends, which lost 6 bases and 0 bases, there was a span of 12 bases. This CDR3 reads CASRMTEVSYEQYF. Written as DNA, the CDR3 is TGTGCCAGCAGGATGACTGAAGTCTCCTACGAGCAGTACTTC.

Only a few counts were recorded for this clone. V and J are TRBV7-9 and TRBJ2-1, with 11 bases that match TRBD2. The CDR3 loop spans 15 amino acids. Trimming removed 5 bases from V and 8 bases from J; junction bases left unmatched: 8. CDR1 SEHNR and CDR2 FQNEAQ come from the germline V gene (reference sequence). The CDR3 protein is CASSQIAGGGDEQFF. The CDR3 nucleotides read TGTGCCAGCAGCCAGATAGCGGGGGGGGGTGATGAGCAGTTCTTC.

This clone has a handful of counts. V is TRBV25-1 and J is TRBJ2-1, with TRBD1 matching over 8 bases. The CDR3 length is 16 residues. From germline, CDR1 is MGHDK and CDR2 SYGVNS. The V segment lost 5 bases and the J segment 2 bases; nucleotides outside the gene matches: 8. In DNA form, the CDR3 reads TGTGCCAGCAGTTCCACCGGGACAGGAACCTACAATGAGCAGTTCTTC. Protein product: CASSSTGTGTYNEQFF. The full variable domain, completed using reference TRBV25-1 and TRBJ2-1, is EADIYQTPRYLVIGTGKKITLECSQTMGHDKMYWYQQDPGMELHLIHYSYGVNSTEKGDLSSESTVSRIRTEHFPLTLESARPSHTSQYLCASSSTGTGTYNEQFFGPGTRLTVL.

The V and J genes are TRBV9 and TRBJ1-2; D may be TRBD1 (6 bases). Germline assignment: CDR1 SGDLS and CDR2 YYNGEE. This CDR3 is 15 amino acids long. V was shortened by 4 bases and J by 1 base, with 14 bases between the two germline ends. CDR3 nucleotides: TGTGCCAGCAGCCTGGGGACACAGCTTAACTATGGCTACACCTTC. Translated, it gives CASSLGTQLNYGYTF. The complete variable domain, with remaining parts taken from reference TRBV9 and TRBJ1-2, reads DSGVTQTPKHLITATGQRVTLRCSPRSGDLSVYWYQQSLDQGLQFLIQYYNGEERAKGNILERFSAQQFPDLHSELNLSSLELGDSALYFCASSLGTQLNYGYTFGSGTRLTVV.

For the CDR3, the DNA is TGTGCTAGTGGTACCGGTAACTATAATTCACCCCTCCACTTT. This sequence encodes CASGTGNYNSPLHF. The J gene is TRBJ1-6, the V gene TRBV12-5; no firm D call. The CDR3 is made up of 14 amino acids. CDR1 LGHNT and CDR2 FRNRAP come from the germline V gene. Trimming stripped 5 bases from V and 3 bases from J, with 8 bases between. The full variable domain, its missing parts supplied by reference TRBV12-5 and TRBJ1-6, is DARVTQTPRHKVTEMGQEVTMRCQPILGHNTVFWYRQTMMQGLELLAYFRNRAPLDDSGMPKDRFSAEMPDATLATLKIQPSEPRDSAVYFCASGTGNYNSPLHFGNGTRLTVT.

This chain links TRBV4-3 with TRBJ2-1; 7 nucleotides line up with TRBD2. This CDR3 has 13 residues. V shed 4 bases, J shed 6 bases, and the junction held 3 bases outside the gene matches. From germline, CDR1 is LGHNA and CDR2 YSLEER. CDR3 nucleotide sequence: TGCGCCAGCAGCCCCAGGGAGGGCAATGAGCAGTTCTTC. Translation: CASSPREGNEQFF.

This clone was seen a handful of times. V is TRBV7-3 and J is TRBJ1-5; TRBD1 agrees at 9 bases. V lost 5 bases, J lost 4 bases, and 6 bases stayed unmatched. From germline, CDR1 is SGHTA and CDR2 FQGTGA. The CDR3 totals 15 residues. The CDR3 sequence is CASSPGTGLNQPQHF. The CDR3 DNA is TGTGCCAGCAGCCCCGGGACAGGGCTTAATCAGCCCCAGCATTTT. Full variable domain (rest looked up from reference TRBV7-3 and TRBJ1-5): GAGVSQTPSNKVTEKGKYVELRCDPISGHTALYWYRQSLGQGPEFLIYFQGTGAADDSGLPNDRFFAVRPEGSVSTLKIQRTERGDSAVYLCASSPGTGLNQPQHFGDGTRLSIL.

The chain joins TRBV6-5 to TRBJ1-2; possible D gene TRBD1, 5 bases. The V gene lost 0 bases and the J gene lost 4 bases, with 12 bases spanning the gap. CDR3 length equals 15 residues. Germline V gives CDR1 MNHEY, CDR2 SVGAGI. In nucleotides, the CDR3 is TGTGCCAGCAGTTACTCGCAGACAGCGTCCTATGGCTACACCTTC. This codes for CASSYSQTASYGYTF.

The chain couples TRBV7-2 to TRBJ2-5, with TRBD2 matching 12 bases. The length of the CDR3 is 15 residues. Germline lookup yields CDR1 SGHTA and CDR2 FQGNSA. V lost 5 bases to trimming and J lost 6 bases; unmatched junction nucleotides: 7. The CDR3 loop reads CASSPASGGAQTQYF. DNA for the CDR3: TGTGCCAGCAGCCCAGCTAGCGGGGGGGCCCAGACCCAGTACTTC. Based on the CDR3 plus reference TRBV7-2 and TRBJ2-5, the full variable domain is GAGVSQSPSNKVTEKGKDVELRCDPISGHTALYWYRQSLGQGLEFLIYFQGNSAPDKSGLPSDRFSAERTGGSVSTLTIQRTQQEDSAVYLCASSPASGGAQTQYFGPGTRLLVL.

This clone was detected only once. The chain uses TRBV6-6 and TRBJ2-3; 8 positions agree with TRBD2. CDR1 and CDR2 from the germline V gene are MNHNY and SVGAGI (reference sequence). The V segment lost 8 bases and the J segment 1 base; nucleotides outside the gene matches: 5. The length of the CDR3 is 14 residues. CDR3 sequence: CASLLAGRTDTQYF. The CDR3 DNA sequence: TGTGCCAGCCTGCTAGCGGGCCGCACAGATACGCAGTATTTT.

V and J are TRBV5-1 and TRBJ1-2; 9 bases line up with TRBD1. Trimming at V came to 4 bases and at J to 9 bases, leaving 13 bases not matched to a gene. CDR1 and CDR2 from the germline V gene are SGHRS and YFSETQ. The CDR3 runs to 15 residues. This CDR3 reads CASSTITGTGRRYTF. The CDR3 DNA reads TGCGCCAGCAGCACGATAACCGGGACAGGGAGACGCTACACCTTC.

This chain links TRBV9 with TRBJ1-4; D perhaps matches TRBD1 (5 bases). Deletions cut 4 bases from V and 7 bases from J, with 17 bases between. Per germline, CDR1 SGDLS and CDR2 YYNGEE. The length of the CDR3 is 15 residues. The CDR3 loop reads CASSRSGGLGEKLFF. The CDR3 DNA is TGTGCCAGCAGCCGTTCCGGGGGGTTGGGTGAAAAACTGTTTTTT. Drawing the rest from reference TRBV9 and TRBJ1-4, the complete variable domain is DSGVTQTPKHLITATGQRVTLRCSPRSGDLSVYWYQQSLDQGLQFLIQYYNGEERAKGNILERFSAQQFPDLHSELNLSSLELGDSALYFCASSRSGGLGEKLFFGSGTQLSVL.

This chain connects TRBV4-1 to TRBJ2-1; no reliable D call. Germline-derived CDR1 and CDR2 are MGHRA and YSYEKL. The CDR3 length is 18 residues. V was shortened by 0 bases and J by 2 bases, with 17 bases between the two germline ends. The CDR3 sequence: CASSQDPPNESAYNEQFF. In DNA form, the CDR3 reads TGCGCCAGCAGCCAAGATCCCCCTAACGAGTCTGCCTACAATGAGCAGTTCTTC.

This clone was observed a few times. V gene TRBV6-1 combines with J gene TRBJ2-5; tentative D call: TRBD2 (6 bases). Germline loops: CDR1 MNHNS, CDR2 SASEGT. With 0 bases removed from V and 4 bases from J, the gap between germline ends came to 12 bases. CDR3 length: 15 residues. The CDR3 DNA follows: TGTGCCAGCAGTGAAGCTGAGGTGGGGGGAGAGACCCAGTACTTC. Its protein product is CASSEAEVGGETQYF.

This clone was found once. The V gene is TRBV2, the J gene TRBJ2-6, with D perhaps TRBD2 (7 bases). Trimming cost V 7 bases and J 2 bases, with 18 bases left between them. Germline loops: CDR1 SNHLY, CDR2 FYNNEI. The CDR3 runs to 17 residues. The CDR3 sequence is CASIPPGGLAGANVLTF. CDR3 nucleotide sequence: TGTGCCAGCATCCCCCCGGGGGGCTTAGCTGGGGCCAACGTCCTGACTTTC.